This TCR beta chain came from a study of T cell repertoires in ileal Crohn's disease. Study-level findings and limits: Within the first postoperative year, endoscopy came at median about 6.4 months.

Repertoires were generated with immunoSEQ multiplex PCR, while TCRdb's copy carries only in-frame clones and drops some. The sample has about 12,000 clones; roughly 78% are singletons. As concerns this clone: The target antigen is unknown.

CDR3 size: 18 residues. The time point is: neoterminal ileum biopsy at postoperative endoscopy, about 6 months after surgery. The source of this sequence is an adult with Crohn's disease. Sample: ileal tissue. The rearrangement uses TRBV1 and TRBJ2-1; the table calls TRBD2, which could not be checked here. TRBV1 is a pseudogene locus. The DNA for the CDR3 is TGCACCAGCAGCTCTACAACCGGGACTACCGAACCCTACAATGAGCAGTTCTTC. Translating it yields CTSSSTTGTTEPYNEQFF.